This T cell receptor beta chain was found in a study of identical twins. General observations from the study: Models predicted too little out-of-frame TCR alpha sharing in monozygotic twins.

CDR3 length: 15 residues. From germline, CDR1 is MNHNS and CDR2 SASEGT. The V segment lost 6 bases and the J segment 4 bases; nucleotides outside the gene matches: 10. In its sample, this clonotype was seen a few times. Its antigen is not identified. A universal primer binding site was introduced by template switching. The final cDNA contained unique molecular identifiers. In TCRdb, the 5' RACE reads were re-called with MiXCR into one record per CDR3 protein. The sample yields about 190,000 distinct CDR3 sequences, more than 15% seen once. In addition, the sample was reused for a study of T cells expressing NK-cell markers.

The V gene is TRBV6-1, the J gene TRBJ2-3; 7 bases are shared with TRBD2. The receptor was isolated from a woman aged 18-35 years in good health. The sample consisted of CD8+ T cells sorted from blood. DNA of the CDR3: TGTGCCAGCAGGTCTGGAGCGGGGTTCCCAGATACGCAGTATTTT. Translating it yields CASRSGAGFPDTQYF.